Listed here is a single TCR beta chain. These data originate in a study of T cell changes during pregnancy in multiple sclerosis. Only in-frame clones appear in the TCRdb table, and some are missing; sequencing was by immunoSEQ multiplex PCR. The sample lists fewer than 50,000 clones, about 92% occurring once. With V trimmed by 3 bases and J by 1 base, 4 bases remained unmatched. This CDR3 spans 15 amino acids. The germline V gene encodes CDR1 ENHRY and CDR2 SYGVKD. The TCR was taken from a female donor with multiple sclerosis, enrolled in a pregnancy study. The rearrangement links TRBV10-3 to TRBJ2-3; the match to TRBD2 covers 7 bases. Sequencing used CD4+ T cells from peripheral blood mononuclear cells, obtained in the third trimester of pregnancy. As DNA, the CDR3 is TGTGCCATCAGTGAAACTAGCGTGGGCACAGATACGCAGTATTTT. It codes for CAISETSVGTDTQYF.